Sequencing of this T cell receptor beta chain was carried out in a study of blood T cells in healthy people across ages. Whole-study findings and limits: CMV status of donors was unknown, possibly confounding expanded clonotype changes. There were more naive CD4+ cells and higher diversity in long-lived donors than in aged donors.

This clonotype was recorded a few times. As yet, its antigen is unknown. The junction and the germline gene differ at one end; a read error may be behind it. The CDR3 runs to 13 residues. Germline CDR1 reads DFQATT; CDR2 reads SNEGSKA (reference sequence). Next came a second PCR, run for about 6 to 11 cycles, which used a sample-barcoded 5' primer along with a J-beta primer mix. MiXCR was run by TCRdb on the 5' RACE reads, yielding one entry per CDR3 protein. The data contain 550,000 to 700,000 distinct CDR3 sequences, about 26% of them singletons. V usage is TRBV20-1 and J usage is TRBJ2-3; D remains ambiguous. The specimen was blood. This TCR came from a woman in her 70s in good health. The chain's CDR3 is CSARGLLTDTLYF. The CDR3 bases are TGCAGTGCTAGGGGATTACTCACAGATACGCTGTATTTT.